The 17 T cell receptor beta chains below come from one sample, sequenced in a study of identical twins' blood T cells. TCRdb reprocessed the 5' RACE reads via MiXCR and lists one record per CDR3 protein. Of roughly 340,000 distinct CDR3 sequences in the sample, over 25% are singletons; the top ten hold 6.1%. The sequenced material came from PBMCs. These TCRs come from a woman aged 18 to 49 in good health.

This sequence joins TRBV21-1 and TRBJ1-2. TRBV21-1 constitutes a pseudogene. The CDR3 has 12 residues. The CDR3 reads CASNEGVSGYTF. The CDR3 DNA is TGTGCCAGCAACGAGGGAGTTAGTGGCTACACCTTC.

This clonotype was counted a few times. The CDR3 coding sequence is TGCGCCAGCAGGGAGGACAATGAGCAGTTCTTC. Translation gives CASREDNEQFF. The chain employs TRBV10-2 and TRBJ2-1; TRBD2 is a possible D gene (5 bases). Per the germline V gene, CDR1 is WSHSY and CDR2 is SAAADI. Trimming removed 6 bases from V and 5 bases from J, with 5 bases in between. This CDR3 spans 11 amino acids.

V is TRBV5-6 and J is TRBJ2-2; tentatively, D is TRBD2 (5 bases). The CDR3 totals 14 residues. Germline CDR1 reads SGHDT; CDR2 reads YYEEEE. Trimming stripped 5 bases from V and 5 bases from J, with 13 bases between. The chain's CDR3 is CASSSKPGTGELFF. The CDR3 nucleotides are TGTGCCAGCAGTTCAAAGCCGGGGACCGGGGAGCTGTTTTTT.

This clonotype was detected a few times. The chain uses TRBV20-1 and TRBJ2-1; D is undetermined. Trimming cost V 3 bases and J 4 bases, with 7 bases left between them. CDR3 size: 12 residues. Germline V gene lookup returns CDR1 DFQATT and CDR2 SNEGSKA (reference sequence). The CDR3 protein is CSARMGYNEQFF. The CDR3, as DNA: TGCAGTGCTAGGATGGGGTACAATGAGCAGTTCTTC.

On this clonotype: A read error may explain this, as a much larger clone is one base away. The CDR3 spells CSAETGQTVRCGYTF. The CDR3 DNA reads as TGCAGTGCTGAAACCGGACAGACCGTACGGTGTGGCTACACCTTC. This chain joins TRBV20-1 and TRBJ1-2; weak D call: TRBD1 (6 bases). Per germline, CDR1 DFQATT and CDR2 SNEGSKA (reference sequence). The CDR3 spans 15 residues. V was cut by 5 bases and J by 7 bases, with 23 bases left in between.

J is TRBJ2-2 and V is TRBV6-5, with D uncertain. Germline assignment: CDR1 MNHEY and CDR2 SVGAGI. Trimming took 0 bases from V and 4 from J, leaving 9 bases between them. The CDR3 totals 15 residues. The CDR3 nucleotides are TGTGCCAGCAGTTACTCGAATCAGGTCACCGGGGAGCTGTTTTTT. It specifies CASSYSNQVTGELFF.

The table lists this clonotype with a count of one. An end of the junction does not agree with germline; a read error may underlie this. The rearrangement uses TRBV12-3 or TRBV12-4 and TRBJ2-4; the D gene could be TRBD1 or TRBD2 (5 bases each). This CDR3 has 16 amino acids. The CDR3 here is CASSPRTLGAKNIRYF. The CDR3 DNA reads TGTGCCAGCAGTCCCCGGACCCTCGGGGCCAAAAACATTCGGTACTTC.

The rearrangement links TRBV6-5 to TRBJ1-1, with 7 bases fitting TRBD1. The germline V gene encodes CDR1 MNHEY and CDR2 SVGAGI. V lost 6 bases, J lost 3 bases, and 13 bases stayed unmatched. CDR3 length: 16 residues. The CDR3 sequence: CASSRPLRDSYTEAFF. In DNA form, the CDR3 reads TGTGCCAGCAGCCGACCTCTCCGGGACAGCTACACTGAAGCTTTCTTT.

The chain couples TRBV2 to TRBJ1-1; D is ambiguous. The CDR3 totals 13 residues. Trimming left V 7 bases short and J 0 bases short, with 9 bases between. Germline CDR1 and CDR2: SNHLY and FYNNEI. The CDR3 spells CASTGRVNTEAFF. CDR3 sequence (DNA): TGTGCCAGCACCGGACGGGTGAACACTGAAGCTTTCTTT.

This clonotype has just a few counts. The chain combines TRBV4-3 with TRBJ2-3, with TRBD2 identical over 8 bases. V gave up 3 bases and J gave up 4 bases; unmatched junction bases: 9. The CDR3 extends over 16 amino acids. Germline assignment: CDR1 LGHNA and CDR2 YSLEER. CDR3 residues: CASSQGGLVIADTQYF. CDR3 coding DNA: TGCGCCAGCAGCCAGGGGGGACTAGTAATCGCAGATACGCAGTATTTT.

The sample holds a few counts of this clonotype. The chain couples TRBV2 to TRBJ2-1; possibly TRBD2 for D (6 bases). In germline, CDR1 is SNHLY, CDR2 FYNNEI. Trimming stripped 8 bases from V and 2 bases from J, with 22 bases between. The CDR3 spans 17 residues. This CDR3 is CASPRGSGEKTYNEQFF. The CDR3, as DNA: TGTGCCAGCCCACGGGGGTCCGGGGAGAAAACCTACAATGAGCAGTTCTTC.

This clonotype has a handful of counts. The chain combines TRBV20-1 with TRBJ2-1; D is unresolved. The V end was cut by 0 bases, the J end by 7 bases, with 10 bases between. The length of the CDR3 is 13 residues. The germline gives CDR1 DFQATT, CDR2 SNEGSKA (reference sequence). The DNA of the CDR3 is TGCAGTGCTAGAGATGGGGTGGGGAATGAGCAGTTCTTC. It yields the protein CSARDGVGNEQFF.

V and J are TRBV10-3 and TRBJ2-1, with 10 bases that match TRBD2. The trim removed 3 bases at V and 8 bases at J, leaving 10 bases unmatched. Germline-derived CDR1 and CDR2 are ENHRY and SYGVKD. The CDR3 length is 16 residues. The DNA of the CDR3 is TGTGCCATCAGTGAACCCAAGCGGGGGGGCCGGGATGAGCAGTTCTTC. Translated: CAISEPKRGGRDEQFF.

This clonotype has ten or more counts. This chain uses TRBV7-6 with TRBJ2-1; 7 bases align to TRBD1. Germline lookup yields CDR1 SGHVS and CDR2 FNYEAQ. The CDR3 is 15 residues long. J gave up 7 bases and V 0 bases, and 6 bases lay outside the gene matches. Here the CDR3 reads CASSLANRDSNEQFF. The DNA for the CDR3 is TGTGCCAGCAGCTTAGCGAATCGGGACAGTAATGAGCAGTTCTTC.

V gene TRBV19 combines with J gene TRBJ1-1, with 10 bases matching TRBD1. Germline lookup yields CDR1 LNHDA and CDR2 SQIVND (reference sequence). The CDR3 covers 14 residues. The ends lost 5 bases at V and 4 bases at J; junction bases unmatched: 4. The CDR3 here is CASSRRQGATEAFF. Here the CDR3 DNA reads TGTGCCAGTAGTCGTCGACAGGGGGCCACTGAAGCTTTCTTT.

This clonotype showed up just a few times. This chain joins TRBV6-2 or TRBV6-3 and TRBJ1-4, with D tentatively TRBD1 (6 bases). The germline V gene encodes CDR1 MNHEY and CDR2 SVGEGT. This CDR3 contains 15 residues. V was shortened by 4 bases and J by 8 bases, with 17 bases between the two germline ends. DNA of the CDR3: TGTGCCAGCAGTTCATGGACAGCGTACCCGGAAAAACTGTTTTTT. Its protein is CASSSWTAYPEKLFF.

This clonotype has a handful of counts. The CDR3: CASTTRGNQPQHF. The DNA of the CDR3 is TGTGCCAGCACCACCCGTGGCAATCAGCCCCAGCATTTT. V usage is TRBV7-9 and J usage is TRBJ1-5; D gene uncertain. The germline gives CDR1 SEHNR, CDR2 FQNEAQ (reference sequence). The CDR3 runs 13 residues. V was clipped by 7 bases and J by 2 bases, with 9 bases between them.